One T cell receptor (beta chain) is described in this entry. Its antigen is undetermined. The sample originates from a study of cytomegalovirus exposure and HLA in healthy donors. Study observations and caveats: It was only CMV serostatus that was available as immune exposure information. Relative to the roughly 700-donor mean, N-insertions were reportedly fewer in an Asian-associated ancestry cluster in a later analysis. Most sequenced TCRs were rare (though some public TCRs occurred in many donors).

V lost 2 bases and J lost 4; bases outside the gene matches: 10. Per the germline V gene, CDR1 is MGHRA and CDR2 is YSYEKL. This CDR3 has 17 amino acids. PCR amplification relied on 60 Vbeta primers (plus 13 Jbeta primers). Clones were read by immunoSEQ multiplex PCR, and TCRdb kept only the in-frame ones, dropping some. Counted here are 80,000 to 100,000 clones, about 81% occurring once; the ten biggest clones make up around 1.5%. The chain links TRBV4-1 to TRBJ2-1; 8 nucleotides agree with TRBD1. The sequencing sample was made of PBMCs. The TCR was taken from a middle-aged man in good health and CMV-seronegative. The CDR3 DNA reads as TGCGCCAGCAGCCAACAGTACGGACAGGGTTGGTACAATGAGCAGTTCTTC. Protein product: CASSQQYGQGWYNEQFF.